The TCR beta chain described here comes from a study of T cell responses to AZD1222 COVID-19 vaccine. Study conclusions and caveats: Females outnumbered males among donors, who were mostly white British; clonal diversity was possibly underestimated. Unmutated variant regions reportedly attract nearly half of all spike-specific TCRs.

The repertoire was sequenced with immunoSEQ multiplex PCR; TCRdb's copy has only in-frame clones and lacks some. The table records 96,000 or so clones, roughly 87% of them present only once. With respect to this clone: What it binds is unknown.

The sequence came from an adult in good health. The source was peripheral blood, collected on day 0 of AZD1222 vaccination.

CDR3 residues: CASSPGTGVLDSPLHF. The CDR3 region has the DNA TGTGCCAGCTCACCAGGGACAGGGGTTTTGGATTCACCCCTCCACTTT. The chain uses TRBV18 and TRBJ1-6; 10 bases line up with TRBD1. Germline V lookup: CDR1 KGHSH, CDR2 LQKENI. V gave up 2 bases and J gave up 8 bases; unmatched junction bases: 6. This CDR3 is built from 16 residues.